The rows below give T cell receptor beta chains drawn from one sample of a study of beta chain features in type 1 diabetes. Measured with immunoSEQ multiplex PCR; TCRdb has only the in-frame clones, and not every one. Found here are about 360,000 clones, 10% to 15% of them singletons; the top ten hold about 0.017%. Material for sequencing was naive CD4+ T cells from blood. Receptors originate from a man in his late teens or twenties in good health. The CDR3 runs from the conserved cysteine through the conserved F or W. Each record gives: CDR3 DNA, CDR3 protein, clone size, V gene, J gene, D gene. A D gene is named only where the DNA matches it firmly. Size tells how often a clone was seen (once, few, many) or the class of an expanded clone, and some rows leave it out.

DNA: TGTGCCAGCAGAGCCCCGGGACAGGGAACCTACGAGCAGTACTTC
CDR3: CASRAPGQGTYEQYF
size: few
V: TRBV6-5
J: TRBJ2-7
D: TRBD1

DNA: TGCGCCAGCAGCCCAGCGGGGAACACCGGGGAGCTGTTTTTT
CDR3: CASSPAGNTGELFF
size: few
V: TRBV5-1
J: TRBJ2-2
D: NA

DNA: TGTGCCTGGCGCCCCGGGACAGAGAATCAGCCCCAGCATTTT
CDR3: CAWRPGTENQPQHF
size: NA
V: TRBV30
J: TRBJ1-5
D: TRBD1

DNA: TGCAGCGTAGGGGCGACAGGGGGGTTTTCTGGGGCCAACGTCCTGACTTTC
CDR3: CSVGATGGFSGANVLTF
size: NA
V: TRBV29-1
J: TRBJ2-6
D: TRBD1

DNA: TGTGCCAGCAGCCTCGGATCAGGACGGGGCGAGCAGTACTTC
CDR3: CASSLGSGRGEQYF
size: NA
V: TRBV7-7
J: TRBJ2-7
D: NA

DNA: TGTGCCAGCAGCCCCATAAGGGGGGGAGGTGAGCAGTTCTTC
CDR3: CASSPIRGGGEQFF
size: NA
V: TRBV14
J: TRBJ2-1
D: NA

DNA: TGTGCCTGGGAACAGGGAATTGGCTATGGCTACACCTTC
CDR3: CAWEQGIGYGYTF
size: NA
V: TRBV30
J: TRBJ1-2
D: NA

DNA: TGCGCCAGCAGCTCTGGACAGAACTATGGCTACACCTTC
CDR3: CASSSGQNYGYTF
size: NA
V: TRBV5-1
J: TRBJ1-2
D: NA

DNA: TGTGCCAGCAGCCGCGGACAGGGGGCTAACGAGCAGTACTTC
CDR3: CASSRGQGANEQYF
size: few
V: TRBV5-6
J: TRBJ2-7
D: TRBD1

DNA: TGTGCCAGCAGCTCGGACAGGGAGGTCCACCAAGAGACCCAGTACTTC
CDR3: CASSSDREVHQETQYF
size: few
V: TRBV5-4
J: TRBJ2-5
D: TRBD1

DNA: TGCGCCAGCAGCAGAGGTGGAAACCTAGGTGGCTACACCTTC
CDR3: CASSRGGNLGGYTF
size: NA
V: TRBV4-3
J: TRBJ1-2
D: NA

DNA: TGCGCCAGCAGCCAAGCTGGCAGGGCTGGCGAGCAGTACTTC
CDR3: CASSQAGRAGEQYF
size: NA
V: TRBV4-3
J: TRBJ2-7
D: NA

DNA: TGTGCCAGCAGAAGGGACAATGAAGCTTTCTTT
CDR3: CASRRDNEAFF
size: few
V: TRBV5-6
J: TRBJ1-1
D: NA

DNA: TGCGCCAGCAGCCAAGAGACCGTAGCGGGATCCTACAATGAGCAGTTCTTC
CDR3: CASSQETVAGSYNEQFF
size: few
V: TRBV4-3
J: TRBJ2-1
D: TRBD2

DNA: TGTGCCAGCAGTTCTGGGACAGGGGGCTATGGCTACACCTTC
CDR3: CASSSGTGGYGYTF
size: few
V: TRBV28
J: TRBJ1-2
D: TRBD1

DNA: TGTGCCAGCAGCGGGACTAGCGGGAGGCGAGCAGATACGCAGTATTTT
CDR3: CASSGTSGRRADTQYF
size: few
V: TRBV7-2
J: TRBJ2-3
D: TRBD2

DNA: TGTGCCAGCAGCTTAGTTCCAGGGGATAACTATGGCTACACCTTC
CDR3: CASSLVPGDNYGYTF
size: few
V: TRBV7-9
J: TRBJ1-2
D: NA

DNA: TGTGCCAGCAGCTCGGAATCCGGGACTAGAAGTGTAAGTGAGCAGTTCTTC
CDR3: CASSSESGTRSVSEQFF
size: few
V: TRBV11-3
J: TRBJ2-1
D: TRBD2

DNA: TGTGCCAGCAGCTCACCGGGAGGTGGCAATCAGCCCCAGCATTTT
CDR3: CASSSPGGGNQPQHF
size: few
V: TRBV7-3
J: TRBJ1-5
D: NA

DNA: TGTGCCAGTAGTATTTCGCAGGCATACTCTGGAAACACCATATATTTT
CDR3: CASSISQAYSGNTIYF
size: NA
V: TRBV19
J: TRBJ1-3
D: NA

DNA: TGTGCCAGTAGTCTCCCGACGGGAACTGAAGCTTTCTTT
CDR3: CASSLPTGTEAFF
size: NA
V: TRBV19
J: TRBJ1-1
D: NA

DNA: TGCGCCAGCAGCGGCGGGACAGGGTATGGCTACACCTTC
CDR3: CASSGGTGYGYTF
size: few
V: TRBV5-1
J: TRBJ1-2
D: TRBD1

DNA: TGTGCCAGCGGCCATCCGCGTTCGGGGGTGGAGAACACTGAAGCTTTCTTT
CDR3: CASGHPRSGVENTEAFF
size: NA
V: TRBV5-6
J: TRBJ1-1
D: NA

DNA: TGTGCCACCAGCAGAGATCGTACTTATACGCAGTATTTT
CDR3: CATSRDRTYTQYF
size: few
V: TRBV15
J: TRBJ2-3
D: NA

DNA: TGTGCCAGCAGCCCTCGCCGCGGGAGCTCCTACAATGAGCAGTTCTTC
CDR3: CASSPRRGSSYNEQFF
size: few
V: TRBV7-9
J: TRBJ2-1
D: TRBD2

DNA: TGTGCCAGCAGCCAAACAGGGAACACTGAAGCTTTCTTT
CDR3: CASSQTGNTEAFF
size: few
V: TRBV4-2
J: TRBJ1-1
D: NA

DNA: TGTGCCAGCAGCTATACAGGGGGCCCTCAAGAGACCCAGTACTTC
CDR3: CASSYTGGPQETQYF
size: NA
V: TRBV7-9
J: TRBJ2-5
D: TRBD1

DNA: TGCAGCGTAAGACAGGGGGCTGGAGGCTACACCTTC
CDR3: CSVRQGAGGYTF
size: many
V: TRBV29-1
J: TRBJ1-2
D: TRBD1

DNA: TGTGCCAGCAGTGATACAGGGATCTATGGCTACACCTTC
CDR3: CASSDTGIYGYTF
size: once
V: TRBV25-1
J: TRBJ1-2
D: NA

DNA: TGTGCCAGCAGCCTTGGTGGGGCCGCTGAAGCTTTCTTT
CDR3: CASSLGGAAEAFF
size: few
V: TRBV11-3
J: TRBJ1-1
D: NA

DNA: TGTGCCTGGAGTGTAGGCGGGTCGTCTCGGGAGCTGTTTTTT
CDR3: CAWSVGGSSRELFF
size: NA
V: TRBV30
J: TRBJ2-2
D: NA

DNA: TGTGCCAGCAGCTTACGCCGAACTAGCGACAATGAGCAGTTCTTC
CDR3: CASSLRRTSDNEQFF
size: NA
V: TRBV7-2
J: TRBJ2-1
D: TRBD2

DNA: TGTGCCAGCCTCCTTCACAGCCACGATGAAAAACTGTTTTTT
CDR3: CASLLHSHDEKLFF
size: few
V: TRBV28
J: TRBJ1-4
D: NA

DNA: TGCGCCAGCAGCTTGGTCGCGGGGGGCCCTTACGAGCAGTACTTC
CDR3: CASSLVAGGPYEQYF
size: NA
V: TRBV5-1
J: TRBJ2-7
D: TRBD2

DNA: TGTGCCAGCAGCTTATCATCCCTAGCGGGAGCTTCCGAGCAGTACTTC
CDR3: CASSLSSLAGASEQYF
size: few
V: TRBV7-2
J: TRBJ2-7
D: TRBD2

DNA: TGTGCCAGCAGCGTAGGGGGACAGGGTGTCTACGAGCAGTACTTC
CDR3: CASSVGGQGVYEQYF
size: NA
V: TRBV9
J: TRBJ2-7
D: TRBD1

DNA: TGTGCCAGCAGCGGTAGCGGGGGGGCAGGAGAGCAGTACTTC
CDR3: CASSGSGGAGEQYF
size: few
V: TRBV9
J: TRBJ2-7
D: TRBD2

DNA: TGTGCCAGCAGCTTGTGGACTAGCGGGGCCTACGAGCAGTACTTC
CDR3: CASSLWTSGAYEQYF
size: NA
V: TRBV7-3
J: TRBJ2-7
D: TRBD2

DNA: TGCGCCAGCAGCTTGGCCAGCAAAACGGGAGGCTACACCTTC
CDR3: CASSLASKTGGYTF
size: few
V: TRBV5-1
J: TRBJ1-2
D: NA

DNA: TGTGCCAGCAGCTTAGGGAGGAGCGGGAGCCCCTTCAGCACAGATACGCAGTATTTT
CDR3: CASSLGRSGSPFSTDTQYF
size: few
V: TRBV7-9
J: TRBJ2-3
D: TRBD2

DNA: TGTGCCAGCAGTTTAGGCGGGCGATCGTCGAGGTCCTACGAGCAGTACTTC
CDR3: CASSLGGRSSRSYEQYF
size: NA
V: TRBV28
J: TRBJ2-7
D: NA

DNA: TGTGCCAGCAGCTCGGACAGGGGAGGCGGCTACACCTTC
CDR3: CASSSDRGGGYTF
size: NA
V: TRBV5-4
J: TRBJ1-2
D: TRBD1

DNA: TGCAGCGTTGAAGATTCTGACAGGGGCGGAGGAAACACCATATATTTT
CDR3: CSVEDSDRGGGNTIYF
size: NA
V: TRBV29-1
J: TRBJ1-3
D: TRBD1

DNA: TGCGCCAGCAGCCAAGATCGACGGGCTCCTAGCGTGAGGAATGAGCAGTTCTTC
CDR3: CASSQDRRAPSVRNEQFF
size: few
V: TRBV4-1
J: TRBJ2-1
D: NA